The 21 T cell receptor beta chains below come from one sample, sequenced in a study of human T cells and chemical hapten exposure. Each CDR3 protein is one row after TCRdb ran MiXCR on the RACE reads. The table shows over 150,000 distinct CDR3 sequences, with around 30% occurring only once. Sample time point: patch test 3, about 24 weeks after DPC sensitization. Regarding treatment: therapeutic diphenylcyclopropenone sensitization with weekly scalp DPC. The starting material was whole blood, obtained in connection with sensitization to the hapten diphenylcyclopropenone (DPC). These receptor sequences come from a woman under 30 with alopecia areata. Some clones in this sample may be carry-over from other donors' samples.

The chain is built from TRBV7-8 and TRBJ1-4, with D maybe TRBD1 (5 bases). Trimming removed 5 bases from V and 5 bases from J, with 15 bases in between. The V gene's germline CDR1 is SGHVS and CDR2 FQNEAQ. CDR3 size: 15 residues. CDR3 in amino acids: CASSIQAGGNEKLFF. CDR3 nucleotide sequence: TGTGCCAGCAGCATACAGGCGGGGGGGAATGAAAAACTGTTTTTT.

This clonotype was counted a few times. The chain uses TRBV6-2 or TRBV6-3 and TRBJ1-2; TRBD1 matches at 7 bases. The germline CDR1 and CDR2 sequences are MNHEY and SVGEGT. The junction had 4 bases not matched to a gene; V was cut back by 5 bases and J by 7 bases. This CDR3 spans 12 amino acids. CDR3 nucleotides: TGTGCCAGCAGTGAGACAGGGTTTGGCTACACCTTC. It translates to CASSETGFGYTF.

This clonotype has at least ten counts. The V gene is TRBV7-3, the J gene TRBJ2-3, with 10 bases fitting TRBD2. V was clipped by 4 bases and J by 6 bases; unmatched bases: 7. CDR1 and CDR2 from the germline V gene are SGHTA and FQGTGA. This CDR3 spans 15 amino acids. As DNA, the CDR3 is TGTGCCAGCAGCTCTCTAGCGGGAGATGGTGATACGCAGTATTTT. Its protein is CASSSLAGDGDTQYF.

This clonotype was detected only a few times. This chain joins TRBV20-1 and TRBJ2-1, with TRBD2 matching 9 bases. The V and J ends lost 0 bases and 10 bases, in that order; junction bases with no gene match: 10. Germline V gives CDR1 DFQATT, CDR2 SNEGSKA (reference sequence). This CDR3 comprises 15 residues. Here the CDR3 DNA reads TGCAGTGCTAGAGAGCTGCTAGCGGGGAGGTCGGAGCAGTTCTTC. Amino acids: CSARELLAGRSEQFF.

This clonotype was seen only a few times. The rearrangement uses TRBV7-2 and TRBJ2-7, with D unclear. V was shortened by 5 bases and J by 2 bases, with 13 bases between the two germline ends. Germline CDR1 SGHTA, CDR2 FQGNSA. The CDR3 has 14 amino acids. The CDR3 protein is CASSHGSAPYEQYF. The CDR3 bases are TGTGCCAGCAGCCACGGATCTGCCCCCTACGAGCAGTACTTC.

This clonotype was observed many times. The chain carries TRBV12-3 or TRBV12-4 and TRBJ1-1; TRBD1 aligns across 7 bases. This CDR3 is built from 11 residues. J was trimmed by 9 bases and V by 4 bases; bases with no gene match: 2. CDR3 region: CASSWTGQAFF. Here the CDR3 DNA reads TGTGCCAGCAGTTGGACAGGACAAGCTTTCTTT.

In its sample, this clonotype was seen a few times. The rearrangement links TRBV24-1 to TRBJ2-4; 9 nucleotides match TRBD2. The J segment lost 5 bases and the V segment lost 5 bases, leaving 6 bases of the junction unmatched. CDR3 length equals 15 residues. Germline V gives CDR1 KGHDR, CDR2 SFDVKD. CDR3 bases: TGTGCCACCAGTGTCTGGCGGGGGGGGGAAAACATTCAGTACTTC. It translates to CATSVWRGGENIQYF.

The sample holds a few counts of this clonotype. The chain uses TRBV2 and TRBJ2-7; D is unresolved. Germline loops: CDR1 SNHLY, CDR2 FYNNEI. CDR3 length equals 12 residues. Trimming stripped 7 bases from V and 7 bases from J, with 14 bases between. CDR3 bases: TGTGCCAGCACCTGGACCGCTCTGGAGCAGTACTTC. Protein product: CASTWTALEQYF.

V and J are TRBV10-3 and TRBJ2-7, with D possibly being TRBD2 (6 bases). There are 14 residues in the CDR3. Germline CDR1 reads ENHRY; CDR2 reads SYGVKD. Trimming stripped 3 bases from V and 0 bases from J, with 9 bases between. The CDR3 sequence: CAISEGRSSYEQYF. The DNA for the CDR3 is TGTGCCATCAGTGAAGGGAGGAGCTCCTACGAGCAGTACTTC.

There are a few counts of this clonotype. This rearrangement joins TRBV7-2 to TRBJ1-3; D is undetermined. CDR1 and CDR2 from the germline V gene are SGHTA and FQGNSA. V lost 6 bases and J 0 bases, leaving 12 bases between the germline ends. The CDR3 covers 15 residues. This CDR3 is CASRNTGTSGNTIYF. In DNA, the CDR3 is TGTGCCAGCAGAAACACCGGCACCTCTGGAAACACCATATATTTT.

This chain connects TRBV5-1 to TRBJ1-1, with a tentative D call TRBD1 (6 bases). The length of the CDR3 is 16 residues. Between the trimmed V and J ends, which lost 5 bases and 5 bases, there was a span of 22 bases. Germline V gene lookup returns CDR1 SGHRS and CDR2 YFSETQ. In DNA form, the CDR3 reads TGCGCCAGCAGTGTTCGACAGGCCGGTTGGGGGACTGAAGCTTTCTTT. Protein sequence: CASSVRQAGWGTEAFF.

The gene calls are TRBV2 and TRBJ2-2, with D uncertain. CDR3 length: 11 amino acids. The germline gives CDR1 SNHLY, CDR2 FYNNEI. Trimming stripped 3 bases from V and 7 bases from J, with 3 bases between. This chain's CDR3 is CASSDIGELFF. The CDR3 nucleotides are TGTGCCAGCAGTGATATCGGGGAGCTGTTTTTT.

This chain links TRBV4-1 with TRBJ2-5; TRBD2 aligns across 10 bases. Unmatched junction bases numbered 7, after V lost 1 base and J lost 5 bases. Germline V gene data show CDR1 as MGHRA and CDR2 as YSYEKL. The CDR3 covers 16 residues. The CDR3 DNA reads as TGCGCCAGCAGCCAAGTGGGTAGCGGGAGGCCGGAGACCCAGTACTTC. It specifies CASSQVGSGRPETQYF.

This clonotype was observed many times. The chain uses TRBV29-1 and TRBJ2-3; 7 positions agree with TRBD1. V gave up 7 bases and J gave up 9 bases; unmatched junction bases: 7. This CDR3 spans 11 amino acids. Germline CDR1 and CDR2: SQVTM and ANQGSEA. CDR3 protein: CSANTGDTQYF. In DNA, the CDR3 is TGCAGCGCGAACACAGGGGACACGCAGTATTTT.

This clonotype came up many times. The chain employs TRBV18 and TRBJ2-3; no firm D call. The CDR3 is made up of 12 amino acids. Germline values: CDR1 KGHSH, CDR2 LQKENI. The ends were cut back, 8 bases at V and 3 bases at J, with 9 bases in the middle. This CDR3 reads CASSPRTDTQYF. Here the CDR3 DNA reads TGTGCCAGCAGCCCGAGGACAGATACGCAGTATTTT.

V is TRBV9 and J is TRBJ2-3; 9 nucleotides match TRBD1. V trimming: 3 bases; J trimming: 1 base; junction bases outside the gene matches: 3. CDR3 length: 15 amino acids. The germline V gene encodes CDR1 SGDLS and CDR2 YYNGEE. As DNA, the CDR3 is TGTGCCAGCAGCGGGACAGGGGATGGCACAGATACGCAGTATTTT. Translated, it gives CASSGTGDGTDTQYF.

There are a few counts of this clonotype. CDR3 in amino acids: CASSSPGQTYEQYF. The CDR3 DNA sequence: TGTGCCAGCAGTTCCCCGGGACAGACTTACGAGCAGTACTTC. The chain recombines TRBV28 with TRBJ2-7; 7 positions agree with TRBD1. CDR3 size: 14 residues. The V segment lost 4 bases and the J segment 4 bases; nucleotides outside the gene matches: 7. Looked up from germline, CDR1 is MDHEN and CDR2 is SYDVKM.

This clonotype was counted ten times or more. The chain couples TRBV10-3 to TRBJ2-1; 7 bases are shared with TRBD2. After removal of 6 bases from V and 8 bases from J, the junction contained 4 bases not matched to a gene. There are 12 residues in the CDR3. Germline CDR1 ENHRY, CDR2 SYGVKD. As DNA, the CDR3 is TGTGCCATCAGCGGACTAGGAGATGAGCAGTTCTTC. It codes for CAISGLGDEQFF.

This sequence joins TRBV27 and TRBJ2-2; 10 nucleotides align to TRBD2. This CDR3 has 16 residues. Looked up from germline, CDR1 is MNHEY and CDR2 is SMNVEV (reference sequence). With V trimmed by 6 bases and J by 2 bases, 6 bases remained unmatched. CDR3: CASRGGLAANTGELFF. The CDR3 coding sequence is TGTGCCAGCAGAGGAGGACTAGCGGCTAACACCGGGGAGCTGTTTTTT.

This rearrangement joins TRBV20-1 to TRBJ1-5; unclear D gene. The CDR3 spans 16 residues. Germline CDR1 DFQATT, CDR2 SNEGSKA (reference sequence). V dropped 0 bases and J dropped 6 bases, with 18 bases sitting between them. CDR3 DNA sequence: TGCAGTGCTAGAGATGTCGGATCCGAGGAGGGTCAGCCCCAGCATTTT. Protein: CSARDVGSEEGQPQHF.

This clonotype has more than one count but fewer than ten. The chain is built from TRBV28 and TRBJ2-1, with D tentatively TRBD1 (6 bases). Trimming took 2 bases from V and 4 from J, leaving 9 bases between them. This CDR3 contains 14 residues. Germline CDR1 reads MDHEN; CDR2 reads SYDVKM. The CDR3 bases are TGTGCCAGCAGTTTACTCACAGGGTACAATGAGCAGTTCTTC. Its protein is CASSLLTGYNEQFF.